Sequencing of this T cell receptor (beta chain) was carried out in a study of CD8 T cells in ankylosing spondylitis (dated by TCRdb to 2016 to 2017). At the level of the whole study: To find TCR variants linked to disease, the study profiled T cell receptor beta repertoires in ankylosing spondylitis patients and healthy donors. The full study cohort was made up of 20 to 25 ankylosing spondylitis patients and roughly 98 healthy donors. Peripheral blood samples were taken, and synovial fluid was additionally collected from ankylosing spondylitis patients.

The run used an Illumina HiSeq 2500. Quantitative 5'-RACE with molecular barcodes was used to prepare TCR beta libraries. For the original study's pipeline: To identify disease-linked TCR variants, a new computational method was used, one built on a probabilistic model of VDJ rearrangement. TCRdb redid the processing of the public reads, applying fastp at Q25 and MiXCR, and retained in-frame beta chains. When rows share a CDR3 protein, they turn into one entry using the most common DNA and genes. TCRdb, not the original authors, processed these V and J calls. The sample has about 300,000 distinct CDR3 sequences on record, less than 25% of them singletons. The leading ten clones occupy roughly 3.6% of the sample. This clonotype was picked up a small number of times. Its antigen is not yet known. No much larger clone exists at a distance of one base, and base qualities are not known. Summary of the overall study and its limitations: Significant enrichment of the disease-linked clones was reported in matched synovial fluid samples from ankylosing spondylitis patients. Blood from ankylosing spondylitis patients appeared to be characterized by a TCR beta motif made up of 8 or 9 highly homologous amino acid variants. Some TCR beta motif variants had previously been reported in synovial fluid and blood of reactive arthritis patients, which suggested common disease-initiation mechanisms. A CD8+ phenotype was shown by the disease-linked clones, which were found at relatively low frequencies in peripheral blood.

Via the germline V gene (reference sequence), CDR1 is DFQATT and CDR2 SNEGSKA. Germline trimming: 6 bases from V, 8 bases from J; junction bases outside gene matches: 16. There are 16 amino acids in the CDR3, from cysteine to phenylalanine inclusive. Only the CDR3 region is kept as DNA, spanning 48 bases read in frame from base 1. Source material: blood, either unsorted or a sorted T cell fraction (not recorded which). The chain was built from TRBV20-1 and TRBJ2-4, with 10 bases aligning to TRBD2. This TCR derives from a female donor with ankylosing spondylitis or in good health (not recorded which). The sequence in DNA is TGCAGTGCGGTGGGGTCTAGCGGGAGTCGGGAGGACATTCAGTACTTC. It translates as CSAVGSSGSREDIQYF.